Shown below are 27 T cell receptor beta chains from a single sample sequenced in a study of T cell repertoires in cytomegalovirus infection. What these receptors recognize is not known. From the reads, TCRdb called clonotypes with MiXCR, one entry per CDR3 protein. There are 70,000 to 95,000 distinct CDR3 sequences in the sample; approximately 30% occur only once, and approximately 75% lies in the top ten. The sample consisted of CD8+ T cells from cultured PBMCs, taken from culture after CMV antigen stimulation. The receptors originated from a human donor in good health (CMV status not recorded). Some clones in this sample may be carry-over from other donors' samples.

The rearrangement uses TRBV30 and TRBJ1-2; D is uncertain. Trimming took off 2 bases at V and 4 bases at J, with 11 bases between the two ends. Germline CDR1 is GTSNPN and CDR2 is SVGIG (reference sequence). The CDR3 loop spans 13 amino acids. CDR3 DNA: TGTGCCTGGAGTACACCAGAAATCTATGGCTACACCTTC. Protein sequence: CAWSTPEIYGYTF.

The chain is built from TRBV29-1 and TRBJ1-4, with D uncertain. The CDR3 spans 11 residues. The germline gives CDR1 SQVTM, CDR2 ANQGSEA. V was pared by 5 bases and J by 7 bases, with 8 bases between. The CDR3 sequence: CSVLYFEKLFF. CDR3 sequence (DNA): TGCAGCGTTCTGTACTTTGAAAAACTGTTTTTT. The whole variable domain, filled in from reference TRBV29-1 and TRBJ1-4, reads SAVISQKPSRDICQRGTSLTIQCQVDSQVTMMFWYRQQPGQSLTLIATANQGSEATYESGFVIDKFPISRPNLTFSTLTVSNMSPEDSSIYLCSVLYFEKLFFGSGTQLSVL.

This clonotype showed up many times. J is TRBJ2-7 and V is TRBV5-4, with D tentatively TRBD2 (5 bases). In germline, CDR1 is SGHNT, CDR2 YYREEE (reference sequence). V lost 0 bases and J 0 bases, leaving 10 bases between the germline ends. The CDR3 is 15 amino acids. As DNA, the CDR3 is TGTGCCAGCAGCTTGGGTTCAGCGGACTCCTACGAGCAGTACTTC. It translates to CASSLGSADSYEQYF. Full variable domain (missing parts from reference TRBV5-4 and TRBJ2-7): ETGVTQSPTHLIKTRGQQVTLRCSSQSGHNTVSWYQQALGQGPQFIFQYYREEENGRGNFPPRFSGLQFPNYSSELNVNALELDDSALYLCASSLGSADSYEQYFGPGTRLTVT.

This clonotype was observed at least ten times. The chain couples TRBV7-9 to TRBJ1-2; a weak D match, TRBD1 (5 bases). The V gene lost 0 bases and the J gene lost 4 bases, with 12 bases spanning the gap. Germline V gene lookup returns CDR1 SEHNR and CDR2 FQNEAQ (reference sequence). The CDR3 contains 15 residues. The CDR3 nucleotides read TGTGCCAGCAGCTTAGCCCAAGGGGTAGTCTATGGCTACACCTTC. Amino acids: CASSLAQGVVYGYTF.

DNA for the CDR3: TGTGCCAGCAGCTTCAAGGAGGTTAATGAAAAACTGTTTTTT. Protein sequence: CASSFKEVNEKLFF. The genes are TRBV5-6 and TRBJ1-4; no clear D. There are 14 residues in the CDR3. V lost 2 bases and J lost 4, with 9 bases in between. Germline CDR1 and CDR2: SGHDT and YYEEEE.

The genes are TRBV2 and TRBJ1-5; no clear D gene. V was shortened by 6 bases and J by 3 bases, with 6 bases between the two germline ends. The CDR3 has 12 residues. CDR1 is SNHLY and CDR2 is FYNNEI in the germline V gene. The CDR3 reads CASSVNNQPQHF. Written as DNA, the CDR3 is TGTGCCAGCAGCGTAAACAATCAGCCCCAGCATTTT.

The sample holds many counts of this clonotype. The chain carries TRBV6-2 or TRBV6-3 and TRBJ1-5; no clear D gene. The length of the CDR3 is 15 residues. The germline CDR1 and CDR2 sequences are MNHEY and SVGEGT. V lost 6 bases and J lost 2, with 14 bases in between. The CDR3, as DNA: TGTGCCAGCAGACCCGCTGGAGCGGGCAATCAGCCCCAGCATTTT. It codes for CASRPAGAGNQPQHF.

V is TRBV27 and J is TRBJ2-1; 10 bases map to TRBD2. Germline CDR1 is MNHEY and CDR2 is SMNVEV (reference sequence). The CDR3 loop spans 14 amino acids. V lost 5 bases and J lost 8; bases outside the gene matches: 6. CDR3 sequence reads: CASSRAGGRDEQFF. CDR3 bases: TGTGCCAGCAGTAGAGCGGGGGGGCGCGATGAGCAGTTCTTC.

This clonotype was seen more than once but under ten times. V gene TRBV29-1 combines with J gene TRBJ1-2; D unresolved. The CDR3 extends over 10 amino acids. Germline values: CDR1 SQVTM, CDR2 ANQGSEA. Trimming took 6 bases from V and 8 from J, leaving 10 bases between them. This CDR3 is CSVFAGGYTF. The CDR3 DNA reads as TGCAGCGTCTTTGCCGGGGGCTACACCTTC.

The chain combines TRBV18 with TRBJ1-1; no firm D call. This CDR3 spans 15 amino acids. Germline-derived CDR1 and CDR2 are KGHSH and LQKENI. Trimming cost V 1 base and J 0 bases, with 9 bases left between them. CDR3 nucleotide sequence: TGTGCCAGCTCACCACGTGGAGGCATGAACACTGAAGCTTTCTTT. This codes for CASSPRGGMNTEAFF.

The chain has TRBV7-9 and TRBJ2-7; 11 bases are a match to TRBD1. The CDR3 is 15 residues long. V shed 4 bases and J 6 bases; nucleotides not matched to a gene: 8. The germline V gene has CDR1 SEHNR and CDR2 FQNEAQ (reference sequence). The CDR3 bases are TGTGCCAGCAGCTCCCGGGACAGGGGGACCAGCGAGCAGTACTTC. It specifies CASSSRDRGTSEQYF.

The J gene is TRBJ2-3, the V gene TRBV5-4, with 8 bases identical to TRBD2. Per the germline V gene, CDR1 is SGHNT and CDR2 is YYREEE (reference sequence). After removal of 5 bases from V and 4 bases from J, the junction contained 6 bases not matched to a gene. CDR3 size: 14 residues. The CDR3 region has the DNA TGTGCCAGCAGACCCGGGGGGGCAGCAGATACGCAGTATTTT. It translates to CASRPGGAADTQYF. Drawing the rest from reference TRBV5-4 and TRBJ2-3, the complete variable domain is ETGVTQSPTHLIKTRGQQVTLRCSSQSGHNTVSWYQQALGQGPQFIFQYYREEENGRGNFPPRFSGLQFPNYSSELNVNALELDDSALYLCASRPGGAADTQYFGPGTRLTVL.

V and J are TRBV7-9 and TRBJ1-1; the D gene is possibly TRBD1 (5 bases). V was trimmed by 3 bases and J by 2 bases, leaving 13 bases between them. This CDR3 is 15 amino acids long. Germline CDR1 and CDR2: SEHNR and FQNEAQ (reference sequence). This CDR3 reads CASSFPGRVNTEAFF. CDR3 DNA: TGTGCCAGCAGCTTCCCGGGACGGGTAAACACTGAAGCTTTCTTT.

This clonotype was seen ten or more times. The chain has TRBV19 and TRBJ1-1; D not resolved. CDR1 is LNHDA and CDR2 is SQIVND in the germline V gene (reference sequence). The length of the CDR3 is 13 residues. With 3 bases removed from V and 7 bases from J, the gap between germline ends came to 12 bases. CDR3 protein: CASSISQANEAFF. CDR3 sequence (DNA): TGTGCCAGTAGTATCAGTCAGGCAAATGAAGCTTTCTTT.

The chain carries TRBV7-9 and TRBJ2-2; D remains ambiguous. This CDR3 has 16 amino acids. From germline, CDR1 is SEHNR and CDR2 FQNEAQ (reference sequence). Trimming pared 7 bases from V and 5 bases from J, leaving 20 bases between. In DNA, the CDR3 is TGTGCCAGCAACCCTATATCACGTTGGATAACCGGGGAGCTGTTTTTT. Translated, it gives CASNPISRWITGELFF.

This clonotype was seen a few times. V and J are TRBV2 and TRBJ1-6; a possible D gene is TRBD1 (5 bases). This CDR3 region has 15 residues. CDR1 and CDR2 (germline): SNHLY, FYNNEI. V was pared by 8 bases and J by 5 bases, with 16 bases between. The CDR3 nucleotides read TGTGCCAGCCTTCAGGGAACGGGGAATAATTCACCCCTCCACTTT. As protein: CASLQGTGNNSPLHF.

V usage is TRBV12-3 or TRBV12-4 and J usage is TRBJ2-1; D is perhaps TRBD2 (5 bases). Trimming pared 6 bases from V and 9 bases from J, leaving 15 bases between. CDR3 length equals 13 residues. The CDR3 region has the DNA TGTGCCAGCAGCCCTCCCTCTAGCTTTGAGCAGTTCTTC. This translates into CASSPPSSFEQFF.

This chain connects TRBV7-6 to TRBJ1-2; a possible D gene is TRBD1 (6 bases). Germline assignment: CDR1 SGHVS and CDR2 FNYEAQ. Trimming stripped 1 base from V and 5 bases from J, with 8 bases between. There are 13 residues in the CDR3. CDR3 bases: TGTGCCAGCAGCTTAGGGACAGCTTATGGCTACACCTTC. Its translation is CASSLGTAYGYTF.

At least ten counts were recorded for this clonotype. The CDR3 protein is CASSLVAGGSETQYF. CDR3 nucleotides: TGTGCCAGCAGCTTAGTGGCGGGGGGGTCCGAGACCCAGTACTTC. The rearrangement uses TRBV7-8 and TRBJ2-5, with 9 bases identical to TRBD2. The CDR3 is made up of 15 amino acids. V shed 1 base and J 5 bases; nucleotides not matched to a gene: 5. CDR1 and CDR2 (germline): SGHVS, FQNEAQ.

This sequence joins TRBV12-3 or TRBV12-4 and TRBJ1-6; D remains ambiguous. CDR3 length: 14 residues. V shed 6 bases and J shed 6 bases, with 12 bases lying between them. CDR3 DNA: TGTGCCAGCAGCCCCGGCACCCCTAATTCACCCCTCCACTTT. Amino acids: CASSPGTPNSPLHF.

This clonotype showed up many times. For the CDR3, the DNA is TGTGCCAGCAGCCCCGGGGAGGGCGGCTATGGCTACACCTTC. Protein: CASSPGEGGYGYTF. The V and J genes are TRBV7-3 and TRBJ1-2; D not resolved. Trimming cost V 5 bases and J 4 bases, with 14 bases left between them. The CDR3 is made up of 14 amino acids. Germline V gives CDR1 SGHTA, CDR2 FQGTGA.

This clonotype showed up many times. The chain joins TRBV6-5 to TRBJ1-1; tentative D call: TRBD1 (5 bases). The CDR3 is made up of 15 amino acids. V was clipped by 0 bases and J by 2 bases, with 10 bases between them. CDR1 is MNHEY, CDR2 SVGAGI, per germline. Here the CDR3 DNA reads TGTGCCAGCAGTTACTCAGGAGGGGCTAACACTGAAGCTTTCTTT. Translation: CASSYSGGANTEAFF.

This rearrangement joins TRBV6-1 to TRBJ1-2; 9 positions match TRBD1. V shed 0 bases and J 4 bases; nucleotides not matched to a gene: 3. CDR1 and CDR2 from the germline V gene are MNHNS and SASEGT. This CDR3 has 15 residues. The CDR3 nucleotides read TGTGCCAGCAGTGAAGCGGACAGGGGTATCTATGGCTACACCTTC. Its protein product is CASSEADRGIYGYTF.

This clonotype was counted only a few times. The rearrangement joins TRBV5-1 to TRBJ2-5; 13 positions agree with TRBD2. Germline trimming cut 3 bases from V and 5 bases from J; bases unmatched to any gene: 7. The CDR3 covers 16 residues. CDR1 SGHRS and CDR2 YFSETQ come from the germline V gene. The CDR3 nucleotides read TGCGCCAGCAGCTCCCAAGGGACTAGCGGGGCGGAGACCCAGTACTTC. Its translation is CASSSQGTSGAETQYF.

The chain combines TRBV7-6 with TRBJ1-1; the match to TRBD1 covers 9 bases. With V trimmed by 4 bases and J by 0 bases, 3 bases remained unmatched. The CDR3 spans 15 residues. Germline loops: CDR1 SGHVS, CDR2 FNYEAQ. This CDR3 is CASSSQGAVNTEAFF. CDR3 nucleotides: TGTGCCAGCAGCTCACAGGGGGCGGTGAACACTGAAGCTTTCTTT.

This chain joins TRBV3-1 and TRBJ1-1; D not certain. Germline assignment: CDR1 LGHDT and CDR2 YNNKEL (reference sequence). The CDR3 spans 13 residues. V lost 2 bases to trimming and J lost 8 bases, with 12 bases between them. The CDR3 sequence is CASSQTLSQEAFF. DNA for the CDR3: TGTGCCAGCAGCCAAACTTTATCCCAAGAAGCTTTCTTT. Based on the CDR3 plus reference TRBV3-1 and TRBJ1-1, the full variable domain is DTAVSQTPKYLVTQMGNDKSIKCEQNLGHDTMYWYKQDSKKFLKIMFSYNNKELIINETVPNRFSPKSPDKAHLNLHINSLELGDSAVYFCASSQTLSQEAFFGQGTRLTVV.

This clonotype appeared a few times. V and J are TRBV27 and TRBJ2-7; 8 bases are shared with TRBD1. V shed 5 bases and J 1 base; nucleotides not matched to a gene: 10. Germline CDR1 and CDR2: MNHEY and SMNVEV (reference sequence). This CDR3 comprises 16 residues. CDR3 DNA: TGTGCCAGCAGTACCCGATGGACAGGGATTTCCTACGAGCAGTACTTC. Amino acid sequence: CASSTRWTGISYEQYF.